The present entry profiles one T cell receptor beta chain with its context. Its antigen is not identified. Naive CD8 isolation took CD45RO-negative cells positively selected for CCR7 and excluded terminally differentiated effector memory CD45RA+ cells. The source of the sample is a study of shared clonotypes between healthy human individuals. Study results and caveats: The four-donor shared clonotypes exceeded non-shared clonotypes in generation probability, with non-shared ones scoring lower.

Per germline, CDR1 SGHKS and CDR2 YYEKEE (reference sequence). The CDR3 loop spans 14 amino acids. The V gene lost 3 bases and the J gene lost 6 bases, with 13 bases spanning the gap. Investigators spread the genomic DNA of each subset evenly over several immunoSEQ plates. Clones were read by immunoSEQ multiplex PCR, and TCRdb kept only the in-frame ones, dropping some. This table has some 2,100,000 clones, more than 85% appearing once. Sequences were obtained from naive CD8+ T cells from PBMCs. V is TRBV5-5 and J is TRBJ1-3; D gene uncertain. This TCR came from a man aged 18-30 years in good health. Some clones in this sample may be carry-over from other donors' samples. CDR3 loop: CASSWRGNPNTIYF. In DNA, the CDR3 is TGTGCCAGCAGCTGGCGGGGTAATCCAAACACCATATATTTT.